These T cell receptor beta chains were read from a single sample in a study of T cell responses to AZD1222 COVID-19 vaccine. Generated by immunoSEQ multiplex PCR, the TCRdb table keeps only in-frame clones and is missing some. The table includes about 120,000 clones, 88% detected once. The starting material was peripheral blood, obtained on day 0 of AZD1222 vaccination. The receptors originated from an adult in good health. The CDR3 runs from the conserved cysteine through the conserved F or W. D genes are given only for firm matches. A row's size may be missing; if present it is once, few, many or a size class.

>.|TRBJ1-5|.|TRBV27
CASSLLNGGGLNQPQHF
TGTGCCAGCAGTTTATTGAACGGGGGTGGACTCAATCAGCCCCAGCATTTT
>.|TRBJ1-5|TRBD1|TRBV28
CASSLDTGGRPQHF
TGTGCCAGCAGTTTGGACACAGGGGGCCGGCCCCAGCATTTT
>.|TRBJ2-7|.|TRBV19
CASSMGQLSYEQYF
TGTGCCAGTAGTATGGGACAACTGTCCTACGAGCAGTACTTC
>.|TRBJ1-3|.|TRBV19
CASSILQPRTFSGNTIYF
TGTGCCAGTAGTATCCTGCAGCCCCGGACTTTCTCTGGAAACACCATATATTTT
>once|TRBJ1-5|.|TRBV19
CASSILGLGNQPQHF
TGTGCCAGTAGTATCCTGGGTTTGGGCAATCAGCCCCAGCATTTT
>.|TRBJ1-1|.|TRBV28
CASSPPGAEAEAFF
TGTGCCAGCAGCCCCCCCGGGGCCGAGGCTGAAGCTTTCTTT
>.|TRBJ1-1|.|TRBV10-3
CAISDVDTEAFF
TGTGCCATCAGTGATGTGGACACTGAAGCTTTCTTT
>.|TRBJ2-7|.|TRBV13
CASSLGPGDHSYEQYF
TGTGCCAGCAGCTTAGGGCCGGGGGACCATTCCTACGAGCAGTACTTC
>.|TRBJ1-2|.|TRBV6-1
CASSESRAQGRGYTF
TGTGCCAGCAGTGAATCGAGGGCCCAGGGCCGCGGCTACACCTTC
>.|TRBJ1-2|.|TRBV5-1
CASSLELASYGYTF
TGCGCCAGCAGCTTGGAACTCGCGTCTTATGGCTACACCTTC
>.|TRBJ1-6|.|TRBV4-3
CASSVQVNSPLHF
TGCGCCAGCAGCGTACAGGTTAATTCACCCCTCCACTTT
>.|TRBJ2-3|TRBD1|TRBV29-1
CSVGTGGITDTQYF
TGCAGCGTGGGGACAGGGGGCATCACAGATACGCAGTATTTT
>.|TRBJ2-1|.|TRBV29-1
CSVEQKGAYNEQFF
TGCAGCGTTGAGCAGAAGGGGGCCTACAATGAGCAGTTCTTC
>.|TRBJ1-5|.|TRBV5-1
CASSLGALPRGQPQHF
TGCGCCAGCAGCTTGGGCGCGCTTCCGCGGGGTCAGCCCCAGCATTTT